These 17 T cell receptor beta chains originate from one sample sequenced in a study of blood T cell repertoires in COVID-19. Libraries were prepared by immunoSEQ multiplex PCR; TCRdb keeps only in-frame clonotypes and omits some of them. The sample includes over 70,000 clones, roughly 82% seen only once; the top ten take approximately 29%. Sequencing was performed on peripheral blood. These receptors came from a woman over 75 with active or convalescent COVID-19.

This clone appeared a few times. The V and J genes are TRBV7-9 and TRBJ1-1; no definite D call. V was shortened by 5 bases and J by 0 bases, with 7 bases between the two germline ends. The germline CDR1 and CDR2 sequences are SEHNR and FQNEAQ (reference sequence). The CDR3 sequence is 13 residues long. The CDR3 sequence: CASSPPMNTEAFF. The CDR3 nucleotides read TGTGCCAGCAGCCCCCCAATGAACACTGAAGCTTTCTTT.

The chain combines TRBV3-1 (or the pseudogene TRBV3-2) with TRBJ2-3; the match to TRBD2 covers 11 bases. Per germline, CDR1 LGHDT and CDR2 YNNKEL (reference sequence). V lost 0 bases, J lost 6 bases, and 8 bases stayed unmatched. CDR3 length equals 17 residues. The CDR3 sequence: CASSQEVAGGRSDTQYF. For the CDR3, the DNA is TGTGCCAGCAGCCAAGAGGTAGCGGGGGGGCGGAGTGATACGCAGTATTTT.

The rearrangement uses TRBV28 and TRBJ1-2, with 7 bases fitting TRBD1. Germline CDR1 MDHEN, CDR2 SYDVKM. V gave up 3 bases and J gave up 6 bases; unmatched junction bases: 4. CDR3 length: 13 amino acids. CDR3 residues: CASSFRGGDGYTF. DNA of the CDR3: TGTGCCAGCAGTTTCAGAGGGGGCGATGGCTACACCTTC.

This clone was detected only a few times. The chain couples TRBV7-2 to TRBJ2-7; 7 positions agree with TRBD2. V lost 5 bases and J lost 1; bases outside the gene matches: 20. The germline V gene encodes CDR1 SGHTA and CDR2 FQGNSA. The CDR3 has 19 residues. CDR3 coding DNA: TGTGCCAGCAGCCCTAGGGGAACCGGCGGGAGATCCCCATCCTACGAGCAGTACTTC. Translated, it gives CASSPRGTGGRSPSYEQYF.

In DNA form, the CDR3 reads TGTGCCACTATCCGGGACAGAACCAATGAGCAGTTCTTC. Translation gives CATIRDRTNEQFF. This chain uses TRBV18 with TRBJ2-1; TRBD1 aligns across 7 bases. The V and J ends lost 10 bases and 6 bases, in that order; junction bases with no gene match: 9. This CDR3 comprises 13 residues. From germline, CDR1 is KGHSH and CDR2 LQKENI.

The rearrangement links TRBV27 to TRBJ2-7; 8 positions match TRBD1. The CDR3 has 18 residues. V lost 5 bases, J lost 3 bases, and 18 bases stayed unmatched. Germline CDR1 is MNHEY and CDR2 is SMNVEV (reference sequence). The CDR3 nucleotides read TGTGCCAGCAGTCGAAGGGTGCTAAAACAGGGGGTGGACTACGAGCAGTACTTC. Translated: CASSRRVLKQGVDYEQYF.

The chain has TRBV20-1 and TRBJ1-4; D is perhaps TRBD1 (6 bases). The CDR3 sequence is 14 residues long. V was cut by 3 bases and J by 3 bases, with 11 bases left in between. CDR1 and CDR2 (germline): DFQATT, SNEGSKA (reference sequence). CDR3 sequence reads: CSASIQGANEKLFF. CDR3 DNA: TGCAGTGCTAGTATACAGGGTGCTAATGAAAAACTGTTTTTT.

The chain couples TRBV27 to TRBJ2-7, with TRBD2 matching over 9 bases. Per the germline V gene, CDR1 is MNHEY and CDR2 is SMNVEV (reference sequence). This CDR3 comprises 20 residues. J gave up 3 bases and V 1 base, and 19 bases lay outside the gene matches. CDR3 DNA: TGTGCCAGCAGTTTATTAAGTGTGGGGAGCGGGGGGATCGGAAGCTACGAGCAGTACTTC. It specifies CASSLLSVGSGGIGSYEQYF.

The chain joins TRBV29-1 to TRBJ2-5; 7 bases are shared with TRBD2. CDR3 length: 16 residues. Trimming cost V 5 bases and J 5 bases; bases outside gene matches: 17. Germline V CDR1 and CDR2: SQVTM, ANQGSEA. CDR3 protein: CSVPSWGAGSDETQYF. The CDR3 bases are TGCAGCGTTCCTAGTTGGGGAGCGGGGTCGGATGAGACCCAGTACTTC.

The chain is built from TRBV2 and TRBJ2-7, with TRBD1 matching over 7 bases. In germline, CDR1 is SNHLY, CDR2 FYNNEI. V was clipped by 6 bases and J by 2 bases; unmatched bases: 7. The CDR3 spans 14 residues. The CDR3 DNA sequence: TGTGCCAGCAGCCCGGACAGGCCTACCTACGAGCAGTACTTC. It is translated as CASSPDRPTYEQYF.

The genes are TRBV23-1 and TRBJ1-1, with 8 bases that match TRBD1. TRBV23-1 is an open reading frame, and its role is uncertain. This CDR3 region has 16 residues. The V segment lost 7 bases and the J segment 2 bases; nucleotides outside the gene matches: 12. CDR3 protein: CASTHPYGQGNTEAFF. CDR3 nucleotides: TGCGCCAGCACTCATCCCTACGGACAGGGTAACACTGAAGCTTTCTTT.

CDR3 DNA: TGTGCCGGAAGAGGGGGCCCTGGAAACACCATATATTTT. It is translated as CAGRGGPGNTIYF. The V gene is TRBV28, the J gene TRBJ1-3; 7 positions match TRBD1. The V and J ends lost 11 bases and 2 bases, in that order; junction bases with no gene match: 6. The germline gives CDR1 MDHEN, CDR2 SYDVKM. The CDR3 consists of 13 residues.

V is TRBV6-1 and J is TRBJ1-6, with D maybe TRBD1 (5 bases). Germline CDR1 and CDR2: MNHNS and SASEGT. The CDR3 loop spans 15 amino acids. Trimming cost V 1 base and J 10 bases, with 14 bases left between them. The chain's CDR3 is CASSEVWTSGSPLHF. CDR3 sequence (DNA): TGTGCCAGCAGTGAAGTTTGGACATCGGGCTCACCCCTCCACTTT.

This chain links TRBV2 with TRBJ2-5; D gene uncertain. The V and J ends lost 5 bases and 2 bases respectively, with 6 bases between them. CDR1 and CDR2 (germline): SNHLY, FYNNEI. The CDR3 totals 12 residues. The CDR3 protein is CASSLSQETQYF. The CDR3, as DNA: TGTGCCAGCAGTCTTAGTCAAGAGACCCAGTACTTC.

This clone was observed a few times. The CDR3 DNA sequence: TGTGCCAGCAGCTTGGGAGGTCCCGGGACGATTAACACTGAAGCTTTCTTT. Amino acid sequence: CASSLGGPGTINTEAFF. The J gene is TRBJ1-1, the V gene TRBV7-2; tentative D call: TRBD1 (5 bases). The CDR3 length is 17 residues. V dropped 3 bases and J dropped 2 bases, with 19 bases sitting between them. Germline CDR1 SGHTA, CDR2 FQGNSA.

This chain uses TRBV10-3 with TRBJ2-3; 7 positions agree with TRBD2. With V trimmed by 5 bases and J by 4 bases, 12 bases remained unmatched. CDR1 is ENHRY, CDR2 SYGVKD, per germline. The CDR3 runs to 16 residues. CDR3 loop: CAISTTAGPGADTQYF. CDR3 coding DNA: TGTGCCATCAGTACTACAGCGGGACCCGGGGCAGATACGCAGTATTTT.

J is TRBJ2-2 and V is TRBV5-1, with D maybe TRBD2 (6 bases). V was clipped by 0 bases and J by 11 bases, with 20 bases between them. Germline V gene sequence: CDR1 SGHRS, CDR2 YFSETQ. CDR3 length: 16 residues. The CDR3 loop reads CASSLDPGVSGVELFF. DNA of the CDR3: TGCGCCAGCAGCTTGGATCCGGGGGTGTCGGGAGTAGAGCTGTTTTTT.